Many counts were recorded for the clone carrying this T cell receptor (beta chain). These data originate in a study of regulatory T cells in long-lasting Graves disease. The time point denotes: newly diagnosed GD, antithyroid drugs for less than 3 months. From RNA extracted from PBMCs, the TCR library was made. Construction of the TCR beta libraries employed iRepertoire HTBI primers in conjunction with Arm-PCR of CDR3 regions. TCRdb called the multiplex PCR reads again in MiXCR, with one record for every CDR3 protein. The data hold 250,000 to 300,000 distinct CDR3 sequences, with 18% observed a single time. The CDR3 is 15 residues long. The V gene's germline CDR1 is SGHAT and CDR2 FQDESV (reference sequence). V was shortened by 2 bases and J by 1 base, with 9 bases between the two germline ends. These records were also assigned to another study, of T cells in Graves' hyperthyroidism and ophthalmopathy. That work adds: TCR CDR3 regions were first amplified by RT-PCR with HTBI primers. Among thyroid clonotypes expanded above 0.001, most also appeared in blood. Onset of ophthalmopathy came a median around 7.1 months after the model predicted it.

The chain is built from TRBV11-1 and TRBJ1-3; a possible D gene is TRBD1 (5 bases). The clonotype originates from a woman in her thirties with Graves disease. Sequences were derived from peripheral blood mononuclear cells (PBMCs), sampled at new diagnosis, from a patient treated with antithyroid drugs. The CDR3 sequence is CASSLKRTSGNTIYF. CDR3 nucleotides: TGTGCCAGCAGCTTAAAGCGGACATCTGGAAACACCATATATTTT.